These 24 T cell receptor beta chains share one sample of origin, sequenced in a study of vaccination effects on CD4 cells after COVID-19 (dated by TCRdb to between 2021 and 2024). Receptor libraries were prepared by the immunoSEQ multiplex PCR assay. The table was pulled from immuneACCESS by TCRdb, which kept in-frame rearrangements only. Such tables lose some clones; where checked, under half of the loss comes from unresolved V genes, and the rest has no known cause. Counted in this sample were tens of thousands of clones; roughly two thirds of them appeared once. Of the sample, 9.5% to 13% falls within the top ten clones. The antigens of these receptors remain unknown. The ViraFEST assay stimulated PBMC with viral peptide pools and then used TCR sequencing to identify antigen-specific CD4+ T cell clonotypes by expansion. After approximately eleven days of culture, CD4+ T cells were isolated with the EasySep CD4+ T cell isolation kit. The absence of prior SARS-CoV-2 infection in healthy vaccine recipients was confirmed by negative nucleocapsid antibodies before and after vaccination.

The sequenced sample was CD4+ T cells from PBMCs cultured with HCoV-NL63 spike peptides, obtained before COVID-19 vaccination. Per the publication, the cell subset or site label means: HCoV-NL63 spike overlapping peptide pool stimulation. Receptors originate from a human donor who received a COVID-19 vaccine.

The chain joins TRBV7-2 to TRBJ2-7; D call uncertain. The ends were cut back, 5 bases at V and 7 bases at J, with 9 bases in the middle. The CDR3 has 11 amino acids. Germline CDR1 is SGHTA and CDR2 is FQGNSA. The CDR3 protein is CASSPMIEQYF. The CDR3 nucleotides read TGTGCCAGCAGCCCTATGATAGAGCAGTACTTC.

This clone has just a few counts. The chain carries TRBV27 and TRBJ1-6, with D possibly matching TRBD1 (5 bases). This CDR3 has 14 amino acids. With 6 bases removed from V and 6 bases from J, the gap between germline ends came to 12 bases. In germline, CDR1 is MNHEY, CDR2 SMNVEV (reference sequence). For the CDR3, the DNA is TGTGCCAGCAGCGCCGGGACGGTTAATTCACCCCTCCACTTT. Its translation is CASSAGTVNSPLHF.

The rearrangement links TRBV30 to TRBJ2-1, with D hard to call. Deletions cut 0 bases from V and 10 bases from J, with 7 bases between. The CDR3 is 11 amino acids. Germline lookup yields CDR1 GTSNPN and CDR2 SVGIG (reference sequence). The CDR3 loop is CAWSVAGEQFF. The CDR3 DNA follows: TGTGCCTGGAGTGTAGCCGGGGAGCAGTTCTTC.

This chain links TRBV11-3 with TRBJ2-7, with a tentative D call TRBD2 (5 bases). Germline assignment: CDR1 SGHNT and CDR2 YENEEA. The ends were cut back, 0 bases at V and 10 bases at J, with 10 bases in the middle. This CDR3 is built from 12 residues. The CDR3: CASSLDGREQYF. The CDR3 DNA is TGTGCCAGCAGCTTAGATGGGAGAGAACAGTACTTC.

The J gene is TRBJ1-2, the V gene TRBV7-6; D gene unclear. The CDR3 consists of 15 residues. V dropped 5 bases and J dropped 5 bases, with 18 bases sitting between them. Looked up from germline, CDR1 is SGHVS and CDR2 is FNYEAQ. The CDR3 sequence is CASSDRAQNPYGYTF. The CDR3 region has the DNA TGTGCCAGCAGCGACCGGGCCCAGAACCCATATGGCTACACCTTC.

This chain connects TRBV19 to TRBJ1-1; D gene ambiguous. V shed 6 bases and J shed 0 bases, with 11 bases lying between them. The V gene's germline CDR1 is LNHDA and CDR2 SQIVND (reference sequence). The CDR3 totals 14 residues. CDR3 amino acids: CASSHTDLNTEAFF. CDR3 nucleotides: TGTGCCAGTAGCCATACAGATTTGAACACTGAAGCTTTCTTT.

This sequence joins TRBV6-5 and TRBJ2-5; a weak D match, TRBD2 (5 bases). The V gene lost 10 bases and the J gene lost 5 bases, with 14 bases spanning the gap. CDR3 size: 12 residues. Germline CDR1 and CDR2: MNHEY and SVGAGI. The chain's CDR3 is CATRTGWETQYF. CDR3 sequence (DNA): TGTGCCACCCGAACGGGGTGGGAGACCCAGTACTTC.

This clone is medium-sized in the sample. The rearrangement links TRBV18 to TRBJ2-5; no clear D. The CDR3 spans 14 residues. The V gene lost 4 bases and the J gene lost 0 bases, with 9 bases spanning the gap. The germline V gene encodes CDR1 KGHSH and CDR2 LQKENI. CDR3 residues: CASSRRKNQETQYF. As DNA, the CDR3 is TGTGCCAGCTCACGACGGAAGAACCAAGAGACCCAGTACTTC. Looking up the rest from reference TRBV18 and TRBJ2-5 gives the full variable domain: NAGVMQNPRHLVRRRGQEARLRCSPMKGHSHVYWYRQLPEEGLKFMVYLQKENIIDESGMPKERFSAEFPKEGPSILRIQQVVRGDSAAYFCASSRRKNQETQYFGPGTRLLVL.

This chain joins TRBV19 and TRBJ2-7; no definite D call. The CDR3 is 11 residues long. In germline, CDR1 is LNHDA, CDR2 SQIVND (reference sequence). Trimming took 6 bases from V and 4 from J, leaving 7 bases between them. Written as DNA, the CDR3 is TGTGCCAGTAGCCAGATGTACGAGCAGTACTTC. Protein product: CASSQMYEQYF.

This clone was recorded only once. The V gene is TRBV11-1, the J gene TRBJ2-3; D unresolved. The CDR3 covers 14 residues. Germline V CDR1 and CDR2: SGHAT, FQDESV (reference sequence). With 4 bases removed from V and 0 bases from J, the gap between germline ends came to 8 bases. Here the CDR3 reads CASSSEASTDTQYF. CDR3 nucleotide sequence: TGTGCCAGCAGCTCGGAAGCTAGCACAGATACGCAGTATTTT.

This clone was counted between two and nine times. This chain joins TRBV2 and TRBJ2-5; possibly TRBD2 for D (5 bases). The CDR3 runs 13 residues. V was cut by 6 bases and J by 3 bases, with 11 bases left in between. The V gene's germline CDR1 is SNHLY and CDR2 FYNNEI. The CDR3 sequence is CASSPDWEETQYF. The CDR3 nucleotides read TGTGCCAGCAGCCCGGACTGGGAAGAGACCCAGTACTTC.

CDR3 amino acids: CASSPPLAGDPEQYF. For the CDR3, the DNA is TGTGCCAGCTCACCACCTCTGGCCGGGGACCCGGAGCAGTACTTC. The chain employs TRBV18 and TRBJ2-7; either TRBD1 or TRBD2 may fit D (5 bases each). The CDR3 length is 15 residues. From germline, CDR1 is KGHSH and CDR2 LQKENI. The germline V and J ends were trimmed by 0 bases and 7 bases, with 16 bases remaining between them. The variable domain in full, with the rest retrieved from reference TRBV18 and TRBJ2-7, is NAGVMQNPRHLVRRRGQEARLRCSPMKGHSHVYWYRQLPEEGLKFMVYLQKENIIDESGMPKERFSAEFPKEGPSILRIQQVVRGDSAAYFCASSPPLAGDPEQYFGPGTRLTVT.

The chain recombines TRBV19 with TRBJ2-5; D is unclear. Germline CDR1 LNHDA, CDR2 SQIVND (reference sequence). The CDR3 consists of 11 residues. Trimming took off 2 bases at V and 5 bases at J, with 3 bases between the two ends. As DNA, the CDR3 is TGTGCCAGTAGTATACAGGAGACCCAGTACTTC. Encoded protein: CASSIQETQYF. Combining the CDR3 with reference TRBV19 and TRBJ2-5 gives the whole variable domain DGGITQSPKYLFRKEGQNVTLSCEQNLNHDAMYWYRQDPGQGLRLIYYSQIVNDFQKGDIAEGYSVSREKKESFPLTVTSAQKNPTAFYLCASSIQETQYFGPGTRLLVL.

The chain links TRBV6-5 to TRBJ2-7; possibly TRBD1 or TRBD2 for D (5 bases each). With 0 bases removed from V and 2 bases from J, the gap between germline ends came to 14 bases. The germline V gene encodes CDR1 MNHEY and CDR2 SVGAGI. The CDR3 loop spans 16 amino acids. This CDR3 is CASSYSRAGTAYEQYF. The CDR3 nucleotides read TGTGCCAGCAGTTACTCGAGGGCAGGGACGGCCTACGAGCAGTACTTC.

The chain joins TRBV18 to TRBJ2-2; possible D gene TRBD2, 5 bases. Germline V gives CDR1 KGHSH, CDR2 LQKENI. V was cut by 3 bases and J by 6 bases, with 11 bases left in between. The CDR3 is made up of 14 amino acids. CDR3 in DNA: TGTGCCAGCTCACCTGAACGGACTGCCGGGGAGCTGTTTTTT. Translated, it gives CASSPERTAGELFF.

V usage is TRBV3-1 (or the pseudogene TRBV3-2) and J usage is TRBJ1-6; D call uncertain. This CDR3 is 15 amino acids long. The germline V gene has CDR1 LGHDT and CDR2 YNNKEL (reference sequence). Trimming stripped 4 bases from V and 1 base from J, with 8 bases between. In DNA form, the CDR3 reads TGTGCCAGCAGCCGGCAGAGTTCCTATAATTCACCCCTCCACTTT. Protein sequence: CASSRQSSYNSPLHF.

This chain joins TRBV5-4 and TRBJ2-7; D ambiguous. The CDR3 covers 15 residues. Germline V gives CDR1 SGHNT, CDR2 YYREEE (reference sequence). V shed 2 bases and J shed 2 bases, with 14 bases lying between them. In DNA form, the CDR3 reads TGTGCCAGCAGCTTCGACCAATCGAAAACCTACGAGCAGTACTTC. This gives the protein CASSFDQSKTYEQYF.

For the CDR3, the DNA is TGTGCCAGCAGTTCTTACCCGACTAGCGGGAGATTCCAAGAGACCCAGTACTTC. Amino acid sequence: CASSSYPTSGRFQETQYF. The genes are TRBV27 and TRBJ2-5; 12 bases agree with TRBD2. Germline assignment: CDR1 MNHEY and CDR2 SMNVEV (reference sequence). With V trimmed by 4 bases and J by 1 base, 10 bases remained unmatched. The CDR3 consists of 18 residues.

The J gene is TRBJ2-7, the V gene TRBV20-1; 8 nucleotides agree with TRBD2. Germline CDR1 reads DFQATT; CDR2 reads SNEGSKA (reference sequence). Trimming at V came to 4 bases and at J to 4 bases, leaving 9 bases not matched to a gene. The CDR3 loop spans 14 amino acids. In nucleotides, the CDR3 is TGCAGTGCTAATGATATAGCGGGGAGATACGAGCAGTACTTC. Its translation is CSANDIAGRYEQYF.

V gene TRBV12-2 combines with J gene TRBJ2-7; the table assigns TRBD2, which was not confirmed against the DNA. TRBV12-2 is tagged as a pseudogene. The CDR3 has 15 amino acids. CDR3 region: CASRHPLAGGYEQYF. CDR3 in DNA: TGTGCAAGTCGCCACCCACTAGCGGGAGGCTACGAGCAGTACTTC.

This clone was seen a few times. The chain has TRBV10-2 and TRBJ2-4, with TRBD2 matching over 10 bases. J lost 1 base, V lost 2 bases, and 8 bases had no gene match. Germline V lookup: CDR1 WSHSY, CDR2 SAAADI. The CDR3 spans 18 residues. The CDR3: CASSEGVGAGGAKNIQYF. CDR3 coding DNA: TGCGCCAGCAGTGAGGGAGTGGGAGCGGGAGGGGCCAAAAACATTCAGTACTTC.

V is TRBV5-1 and J is TRBJ2-3, with 8 bases identical to TRBD2. In germline, CDR1 is SGHRS, CDR2 YFSETQ. V lost 4 bases and J lost 2; bases outside the gene matches: 6. CDR3 length equals 15 residues. The CDR3 nucleotides read TGCGCCAGCAGCCTTAGCGGGAAATTCACAGATACGCAGTATTTT. Protein: CASSLSGKFTDTQYF.

The rearrangement uses TRBV6-5 and TRBJ2-3, with 8 bases that match TRBD2. Germline V gives CDR1 MNHEY, CDR2 SVGAGI. Germline trimming cut 0 bases from V and 4 bases from J; bases unmatched to any gene: 3. The CDR3 loop spans 15 amino acids. The CDR3 nucleotides read TGTGCCAGCAGTTACTCGGGACTAGATCCAGATACGCAGTATTTT. Protein product: CASSYSGLDPDTQYF.

The chain carries TRBV24-1 and TRBJ1-1, with a possible D match to TRBD1 (6 bases). The CDR3 is 14 residues long. V was clipped by 3 bases and J by 4 bases, with 11 bases between them. Per the germline V gene, CDR1 is KGHDR and CDR2 is SFDVKD. CDR3 sequence reads: CATSDTTGSTEAFF. CDR3 in DNA: TGTGCCACCAGTGATACAACAGGGAGCACTGAAGCTTTCTTT.